These 30 T cell receptor beta chains share one sample of origin, sequenced in a study of cytomegalovirus exposure and HLA in healthy donors. Data came from immunoSEQ multiplex PCR; TCRdb stores just in-frame clones and leaves some out. The table lists 73,000 or so clones, about 93% of them singletons. The sequenced sample was PBMCs. The receptors shown here come from a woman aged 18-29 years in good health and CMV-seropositive.

V gene TRBV5-4 combines with J gene TRBJ1-2, with D possibly TRBD1 on 6 matching bases. V dropped 4 bases and J dropped 4 bases, with 17 bases sitting between them. The CDR3 extends over 15 amino acids. Germline CDR1 SGHNT, CDR2 YYREEE (reference sequence). DNA for the CDR3: TGTGCCAGCAGCCCGGCTAACAGGGAGCGCTATGGCTACACCTTC. Its translation: CASSPANRERYGYTF.

The J gene is TRBJ1-1, the V gene TRBV7-9; 9 bases align to TRBD1. V shed 1 base, J shed 4 bases, and the junction held 7 bases outside the gene matches. This CDR3 region has 16 residues. Per germline, CDR1 SEHNR and CDR2 FQNEAQ (reference sequence). This chain's CDR3 is CASSLVRDRVVTEAFF. CDR3 in DNA: TGTGCCAGCAGCTTAGTCCGGGACAGGGTGGTCACTGAAGCTTTCTTT.

The chain carries TRBV19 and TRBJ2-3; D possibly corresponds to TRBD1 (6 bases). The CDR3 runs 14 residues. Deletions cut 4 bases from V and 5 bases from J, with 13 bases between. Germline V gene sequence: CDR1 LNHDA, CDR2 SQIVND (reference sequence). The CDR3 here is CASSKGQMKDTQYF. The CDR3 coding sequence is TGTGCCAGTAGTAAAGGACAGATGAAAGATACGCAGTATTTT.

The V and J genes are TRBV4-1 and TRBJ2-2, with 8 bases aligning to TRBD2. The trim removed 0 bases at V and 4 bases at J, leaving 1 base unmatched. Germline-derived CDR1 and CDR2 are MGHRA and YSYEKL. This CDR3 has 15 amino acids. CDR3 loop: CASSQEGTSTGELFF. The CDR3 region has the DNA TGCGCCAGCAGCCAAGAAGGGACTAGCACCGGGGAGCTGTTTTTT.

This chain links TRBV27 with TRBJ2-7; TRBD1 matches 8 bases. The CDR3 consists of 18 residues. J lost 0 bases, V lost 2 bases, and 12 bases had no gene match. Germline V gene data show CDR1 as MNHEY and CDR2 as SMNVEV (reference sequence). The CDR3 nucleotides are TGTGCCAGCAGTTTAGAGTCCCCCCGGGACAGGAGCTCCTACGAGCAGTACTTC. It is translated as CASSLESPRDRSSYEQYF.

This rearrangement joins TRBV5-1 to TRBJ2-7; 8 nucleotides line up with TRBD1. The germline CDR1 and CDR2 sequences are SGHRS and YFSETQ. With V trimmed by 0 bases and J by 6 bases, 14 bases remained unmatched. This CDR3 spans 17 amino acids. The CDR3 bases are TGCGCCAGCAGCTTGGTTGGGGCAGGGGGCCTCTCGGTCGAGCAGTACTTC. Its translation is CASSLVGAGGLSVEQYF.

The chain employs TRBV6-5 and TRBJ1-3; 7 bases map to TRBD1. The CDR3 has 15 amino acids. The germline CDR1 and CDR2 sequences are MNHEY and SVGAGI. V trimming: 6 bases; J trimming: 0 bases; junction bases outside the gene matches: 5. CDR3 region: CASSRGTASGNTIYF. Written as DNA, the CDR3 is TGTGCCAGCAGCCGGGGGACAGCCTCTGGAAACACCATATATTTT.

This chain links TRBV19 with TRBJ2-1; 8 bases line up with TRBD2. V was pared by 6 bases and J by 8 bases, with 12 bases of the junction left unmatched. There are 15 residues in the CDR3. Per the germline V gene, CDR1 is LNHDA and CDR2 is SQIVND (reference sequence). The CDR3 is CASRITSGTSYEQFF. In nucleotides, the CDR3 is TGTGCCAGTAGGATAACCTCCGGGACTAGTTATGAGCAGTTCTTC.

This chain connects TRBV28 to TRBJ2-3, with D maybe TRBD1 (6 bases). Per germline, CDR1 MDHEN and CDR2 SYDVKM. V lost 3 bases to trimming and J lost 3 bases, with 19 bases between them. This CDR3 has 17 residues. In DNA, the CDR3 is TGTGCCAGCAGTTTTACCCGCGAGGGGGTTGGGACAGATACGCAGTATTTT. Its translation: CASSFTREGVGTDTQYF.

The gene calls are TRBV28 and TRBJ1-2, with 10 bases lining up with TRBD1. The trim removed 1 base at V and 4 bases at J, leaving 3 bases unmatched. CDR1 and CDR2 (germline): MDHEN, SYDVKM. The CDR3 totals 15 residues. CDR3 sequence reads: CASSLSWTGGYGYTF. CDR3 nucleotide sequence: TGTGCCAGCAGTTTATCTTGGACAGGGGGCTATGGCTACACCTTC.

This chain joins TRBV19 and TRBJ1-2; D call uncertain. Trimming left V 11 bases short and J 2 bases short, with 15 bases between. The CDR3 contains 13 residues. Germline V gene sequence: CDR1 LNHDA, CDR2 SQIVND (reference sequence). The CDR3 bases are TGTGCCTCCAACGCGGGAGTAAACTATGGCTACACCTTC. This translates into CASNAGVNYGYTF.

This clone was seen once. The chain joins TRBV5-6 to TRBJ1-5, with D perhaps TRBD1 (5 bases). This CDR3 comprises 17 residues. Trimming cost V 3 bases and J 0 bases, with 16 bases left between them. In germline, CDR1 is SGHDT, CDR2 YYEEEE. This CDR3 is CASSSTLAGHSNQPQHF. DNA for the CDR3: TGTGCCAGCAGCTCGACCTTAGCAGGACATAGCAATCAGCCCCAGCATTTT.

The chain carries TRBV27 and TRBJ2-1; 11 bases agree with TRBD2. The CDR3 consists of 18 residues. Per the germline V gene, CDR1 is MNHEY and CDR2 is SMNVEV (reference sequence). The ends lost 3 bases at V and 0 bases at J; junction bases unmatched: 7. CDR3 residues: CASSLGLAADGSYNEQFF. DNA of the CDR3: TGTGCCAGCAGTTTGGGACTAGCGGCCGACGGCTCCTACAATGAGCAGTTCTTC.

This clone was counted a single time. The chain links TRBV18 to TRBJ2-3, with 8 bases aligning to TRBD2. Trimming removed 10 bases from V and 4 bases from J; junction bases left unmatched: 7. Germline-derived CDR1 and CDR2 are KGHSH and LQKENI. The CDR3 has 13 amino acids. Here the CDR3 DNA reads TGTGCCACCGCAAGGGGACTAGCAGATACGCAGTATTTT. Encoded protein: CATARGLADTQYF.

This clone appeared once. This chain joins TRBV5-1 and TRBJ1-1; possible D gene TRBD1, 5 bases. Trimming stripped 0 bases from V and 4 bases from J, with 13 bases between. Germline CDR1 and CDR2: SGHRS and YFSETQ. The CDR3 runs to 15 residues. CDR3 loop: CASSLGGRGVTEAFF. The DNA of the CDR3 is TGCGCCAGCAGCTTGGGAGGGCGGGGGGTCACTGAAGCTTTCTTT.

This clone was counted between two and nine times. The rearrangement uses TRBV29-1 and TRBJ1-2; D is perhaps TRBD1 (6 bases). Trimming pared 1 base from V and 0 bases from J, leaving 18 bases between. The CDR3 spans 17 residues. Per germline, CDR1 SQVTM and CDR2 ANQGSEA. DNA for the CDR3: TGCAGCGTTGAAGTATTATCGGGGGGCTCCTCTAACTATGGCTACACCTTC. Protein product: CSVEVLSGGSSNYGYTF.

The chain is built from TRBV6-5 and TRBJ2-1; the D gene is possibly TRBD2 (5 bases). V was clipped by 6 bases and J by 0 bases, with 12 bases between them. Looked up from germline, CDR1 is MNHEY and CDR2 is SVGAGI. The CDR3 covers 15 residues. The CDR3 nucleotides are TGTGCCAGCAGCAGCCGCCGGGACTCCTACAATGAGCAGTTCTTC. It yields the protein CASSSRRDSYNEQFF.

This sequence joins TRBV7-3 and TRBJ2-1, with D possibly matching TRBD2 (5 bases). Trimming stripped 1 base from V and 3 bases from J, with 10 bases between. The CDR3 consists of 15 residues. Germline V lookup: CDR1 SGHTA, CDR2 FQGTGA. In DNA, the CDR3 is TGTGCCAGCAGCTTAAACGTCGGGATCTACAATGAGCAGTTCTTC. Its translation is CASSLNVGIYNEQFF.

The V and J genes are TRBV5-6 and TRBJ1-1; D is possibly TRBD1 (5 bases). CDR1 is SGHDT and CDR2 is YYEEEE in the germline V gene. There are 14 residues in the CDR3. V shed 0 bases and J shed 6 bases, with 12 bases lying between them. The CDR3 protein is CASSLAGGMAEAFF. CDR3 bases: TGTGCCAGCAGCTTGGCCGGGGGTATGGCTGAAGCTTTCTTT.

This rearrangement joins TRBV27 to TRBJ1-4; D remains ambiguous. V was trimmed by 6 bases and J by 0 bases, leaving 11 bases between them. Germline lookup yields CDR1 MNHEY and CDR2 SMNVEV (reference sequence). The CDR3 runs to 15 residues. The CDR3 sequence: CASSYLPSTNEKLFF. For the CDR3, the DNA is TGTGCCAGCAGCTACCTCCCCTCAACTAATGAAAAACTGTTTTTT. Filled out from reference TRBV27 and TRBJ1-4, the complete variable domain reads EAQVTQNPRYLITVTGKKLTVTCSQNMNHEYMSWYRQDPGLGLRQIYYSMNVEVTDKGDVPEGYKVSRKEKRNFPLILESPSPNQTSLYFCASSYLPSTNEKLFFGSGTQLSVL.

Notes on this clone: An end of the junction does not agree with germline; a read error may underlie this. The rearrangement links TRBV7-9 to TRBJ2-3, with D maybe TRBD2 (7 bases). CDR1 SEHNR and CDR2 FQNEAQ come from the germline V gene (reference sequence). The CDR3 contains 13 residues. Here the CDR3 DNA reads TGTGCCAGCAGCTTAGCGTGGGGGGGCTTTCTTTTTTTT. Translation: CASSLAWGGFLFF.

The chain joins TRBV7-2 to TRBJ2-2; tentatively, D is TRBD2 (6 bases). Germline values: CDR1 SGHTA, CDR2 FQGNSA. V was shortened by 5 bases and J by 7 bases, with 17 bases between the two germline ends. CDR3 length: 15 amino acids. CDR3 residues: CASSPPGSRSGELFF. Here the CDR3 DNA reads TGTGCCAGCAGCCCACCCGGGAGCCGAAGCGGGGAGCTGTTTTTT.

This rearrangement joins TRBV5-1 to TRBJ2-1; TRBD2 matches 7 bases. V shed 0 bases, J shed 7 bases, and the junction held 4 bases outside the gene matches. The CDR3 has 14 amino acids. Germline CDR1 SGHRS, CDR2 YFSETQ. CDR3 DNA: TGCGCCAGCAGCTTGGCGACTAGCCCGAATGAGCAGTTCTTC. It specifies CASSLATSPNEQFF.

The J gene is TRBJ2-7, the V gene TRBV5-1; D remains ambiguous. The CDR3 covers 14 residues. V was shortened by 2 bases and J by 7 bases, with 16 bases between the two germline ends. Germline-derived CDR1 and CDR2 are SGHRS and YFSETQ. CDR3 protein: CASSLVLTPGEQYF. CDR3 DNA: TGCGCCAGCAGCTTAGTTTTGACCCCCGGGGAGCAGTACTTC.

The V gene is TRBV28, the J gene TRBJ1-3; a weak D match, TRBD1 (6 bases). With 6 bases removed from V and 4 bases from J, the gap between germline ends came to 19 bases. There are 16 residues in the CDR3. Germline V gene lookup returns CDR1 MDHEN and CDR2 SYDVKM. As DNA, the CDR3 is TGTGCCAGCAGACCCCTGGGGGCGCGTTTAGGAAACACCATATATTTT. Protein product: CASRPLGARLGNTIYF. The full variable domain, with the rest looked up from reference TRBV28 and TRBJ1-3, is DVKVTQSSRYLVKRTGEKVFLECVQDMDHENMFWYRQDPGLGLRLIYFSYDVKMKEKGDIPEGYSVSREKKERFSLILESASTNQTSMYLCASRPLGARLGNTIYFGEGSWLTVV.

The CDR3 DNA follows: TGTGCCAGCAGCTTAGTCTCAGTAAGCTATGGCTACACCTTC. Protein: CASSLVSVSYGYTF. The chain employs TRBV11-2 and TRBJ1-2; D remains unclear. Germline CDR1 SGHAT, CDR2 FQNNGV. CDR3 length equals 14 residues. The ends were cut back, 1 base at V and 4 bases at J, with 10 bases in the middle. The variable domain in full, with the rest retrieved from reference TRBV11-2 and TRBJ1-2, is EAGVAQSPRYKIIEKRQSVAFWCNPISGHATLYWYQQILGQGPKLLIQFQNNGVVDDSQLPKDRFSAERLKGVDSTLKIQPAKLEDSAVYLCASSLVSVSYGYTFGSGTRLTVV.

The V gene is TRBV2, the J gene TRBJ2-1; 7 bases match TRBD2. With 7 bases clipped from V and 0 bases from J, the junction kept 15 bases outside the gene matches. From germline, CDR1 is SNHLY and CDR2 FYNNEI. The CDR3 runs 18 residues. The CDR3 coding sequence is TGTGCCAGCACCTCGACCCAGGCTAGCGGTGGCTCCTACAATGAGCAGTTCTTC. Its protein product is CASTSTQASGGSYNEQFF. The full variable domain, its missing parts supplied by reference TRBV2 and TRBJ2-1, is EPEVTQTPSHQVTQMGQEVILRCVPISNHLYFYWYRQILGQKVEFLVSFYNNEISEKSEIFDDQFSVERPDGSNFTLKIRSTKLEDSAMYFCASTSTQASGGSYNEQFFGPGTRLTVL.

The V gene is TRBV27, the J gene TRBJ2-6; tentative D call: TRBD2 (6 bases). The CDR3 consists of 21 residues. CDR1 and CDR2 (germline): MNHEY, SMNVEV (reference sequence). V gave up 3 bases and J gave up 0 bases, with 24 bases separating them. CDR3 residues: CASSFTGVGGLTSSGANVLTF. The CDR3 DNA sequence: TGTGCCAGCAGTTTCACGGGGGTGGGGGGACTCACTAGCTCTGGGGCCAACGTCCTGACTTTC.

The genes are TRBV5-1 and TRBJ2-3, with TRBD2 identical over 9 bases. The J segment lost 0 bases and the V segment lost 1 base, leaving 0 bases of the junction unmatched. The CDR3 loop spans 15 amino acids. CDR1 and CDR2 (germline): SGHRS, YFSETQ. The CDR3 loop is CASSLTSGSTDTQYF. In DNA, the CDR3 is TGCGCCAGCAGCTTGACTAGCGGGAGCACAGATACGCAGTATTTT.

The V gene is TRBV15, the J gene TRBJ2-5; D is perhaps TRBD1 (5 bases). Germline V gives CDR1 LNHNV, CDR2 YYDKDF (reference sequence). The CDR3 spans 13 residues. Trimming cost V 3 bases and J 4 bases, with 9 bases left between them. CDR3 coding DNA: TGTGCCACCAGCAGCAGGGTGAGAGAGACCCAGTACTTC. Residues: CATSSRVRETQYF.